A selection of T cell receptor beta chains follows, all from one sample in a study of CD8 T cells in ankylosing spondylitis. TCRdb re-called the 5' RACE reads with MiXCR, one entry per CDR3 protein. The sample has 250,000 or so distinct CDR3 sequences, about 18% seen once; the top ten hold around 30%. Input material: blood, either unsorted or a sorted T cell fraction (not recorded which). The receptors were sampled from a male donor with ankylosing spondylitis or in good health (not recorded which). CDR3s include the opening cysteine and the closing phenylalanine or tryptophan.

V	J	CDR3
TRBV4-1	TRBJ2-7	CASSQAASGAYEQYF
TRBV7-6	TRBJ2-7	CASSLGPSQAYEQYF
TRBV29-1	TRBJ2-1	CSVGGTGVTNEQFF
TRBV18	TRBJ2-7	CASSPEGQGANEQYF
TRBV27	TRBJ2-1	CASSSGLAPNEQFF
TRBV14	TRBJ2-5	CASSQEVPWGAQETQYF
TRBV29-1	TRBJ2-1	CSVENLIERPSSYNEQFF
TRBV29-1	TRBJ2-2	CSAGEDGELFF
TRBV10-3	TRBJ2-7	CAIKSGTGSYEQYF
TRBV20-1	TRBJ2-7	CSASDSPQYEQYF
TRBV29-1	TRBJ1-1	CSVPSSGPNTEAFF
TRBV14	TRBJ2-7	CASSQERYEQYF
TRBV7-2	TRBJ2-1	CASSLAWLAGDPSYNEQFF
TRBV27	TRBJ1-2	CASKHLLLDGYTF
TRBV27	TRBJ2-2	CASSSGTSGTGELFF
TRBV3-1	TRBJ2-7	CASSSGTTYEQYF
TRBV11-2	TRBJ2-7	CASSLDLTENYEQYF
TRBV29-1	TRBJ2-7	CSAGLATPYEQYF
TRBV20-1	TRBJ2-7	CSAFLNSYEQYF
TRBV9	TRBJ2-3	CASRGQGVGDTQYF
TRBV7-9	TRBJ1-2	CASSGDYGYTF
TRBV5-6	TRBJ2-7	CASSSISPSGQSYEQYF
TRBV4-3	TRBJ2-1	CASSQDYQGGFPNNEQFF
TRBV20-1	TRBJ2-1	CSALGRDPPYNEQFF
TRBV7-9	TRBJ2-7	CASSRPGQGIYEQYF
TRBV24-1	TRBJ2-1	CATQQGDYPYNEQFF